This note documents a single T cell receptor beta chain sequence. This receptor's antigen is unknown. No qualities accompany the bases; no much larger clone lies one base away. This entry is derived from a study of T cells in localized non-small cell lung cancer (TCRdb year 2020). Regarding the complete study: The study analyzed T cell repertoires of 200 to 250 early-stage NSCLC patients, comparing tumors and uninvolved tumor-adjacent lungs. Of the NSCLC patients, over 120 were male and approximately 99 were female, and the mean age was about 69 years. All 250 or so NSCLC patients in the cohort were treatment-naive and had localized lung tumors that were resected. The investigation overall reported the following: Since the design was exploratory, TCR variables were selected using unadjusted p-values with no false-discovery rate correction. Higher blood T cell density associated with longer overall survival, while higher adjacent-lung clonality associated with shorter survival. Uninvolved tumor-adjacent lung showed the highest T cell clonality, higher than tumor, which suggests more focused antigenic responses in the uninvolved tumor-adjacent lung. Of the top 100 tumor clones, a median of 57 were detected in paired uninvolved adjacent lung; approximately 28 were also among that lung's top 100. Multi-region tumor sequencing was not performed, so intratumor heterogeneity could not be excluded.

TCR beta CDR3 regions were sequenced from DNA using the immunoSEQ Assay. Under the source paper's analysis protocol: To compute T cell density, TCR beta template counts were normalized to usable DNA, which was estimated by amplifying housekeeping genes. Richness was estimated using the preseqR package, with extrapolation to 400,000 templates for PBMC samples and to 120,000 templates for tissue samples. Clonality was taken to be one minus Pielou's evenness. To identify tissue-enriched TCRs, differential abundance testing was run on productive amino-acid clonotypes with a minimum total count of 5 and an alpha of 0.1. The Jaccard Index and the Morisita Overlap Index were used to measure repertoire overlap between compartments. GLIPH grouped TCR beta CDR3s together with public tetramer-defined viral CDR3s, and a viral motif had to include at least three viral sequences and also show V-gene enrichment. TCRdb limited this immuneACCESS table to in-frame rearrangements with V and J called. A share of clones is missing; checked studies link under half to unresolved V genes, and the rest is unexplained. V, J and clone size reflect that table, while D and trimming were determined from the DNA. Present in this sample are 30,000 to 35,000 clones, 88% of which were seen just once. The ten largest clones add up to under 5% of the sample.

At diagnosis, tumor, uninvolved tumor-adjacent lung and peripheral blood were collected and then preserved as a mix of FFPE and fresh-frozen material. For TCR repertoire profiling, the blood samples were analyzed as peripheral blood mononuclear cells. From the cysteine up to the phenylalanine, the CDR3 has a length of 14 residues. CDR3 DNA is the only sequence kept; it has 42 bases, read in frame from the first base. Taken from the germline V gene (reference sequence), the CDR1 and CDR2 loops are LNHDA and SQIVND. Between the V and J ends, shortened by 3 bases and 1 base respectively, the junction contains 9 bases.

Sequencing was performed on peripheral blood, taken before any cancer treatment. This TCR derives from a woman aged 35 to 75 with stage I lung adenocarcinoma. Recombination linked TRBV19 to TRBJ1-2; no D segment can be confidently identified. DNA sequence: TGTGCCAGTAGTATGGGCCCCTATAACTATGGCTACACCTTC. This codes for CASSMGPYNYGYTF.